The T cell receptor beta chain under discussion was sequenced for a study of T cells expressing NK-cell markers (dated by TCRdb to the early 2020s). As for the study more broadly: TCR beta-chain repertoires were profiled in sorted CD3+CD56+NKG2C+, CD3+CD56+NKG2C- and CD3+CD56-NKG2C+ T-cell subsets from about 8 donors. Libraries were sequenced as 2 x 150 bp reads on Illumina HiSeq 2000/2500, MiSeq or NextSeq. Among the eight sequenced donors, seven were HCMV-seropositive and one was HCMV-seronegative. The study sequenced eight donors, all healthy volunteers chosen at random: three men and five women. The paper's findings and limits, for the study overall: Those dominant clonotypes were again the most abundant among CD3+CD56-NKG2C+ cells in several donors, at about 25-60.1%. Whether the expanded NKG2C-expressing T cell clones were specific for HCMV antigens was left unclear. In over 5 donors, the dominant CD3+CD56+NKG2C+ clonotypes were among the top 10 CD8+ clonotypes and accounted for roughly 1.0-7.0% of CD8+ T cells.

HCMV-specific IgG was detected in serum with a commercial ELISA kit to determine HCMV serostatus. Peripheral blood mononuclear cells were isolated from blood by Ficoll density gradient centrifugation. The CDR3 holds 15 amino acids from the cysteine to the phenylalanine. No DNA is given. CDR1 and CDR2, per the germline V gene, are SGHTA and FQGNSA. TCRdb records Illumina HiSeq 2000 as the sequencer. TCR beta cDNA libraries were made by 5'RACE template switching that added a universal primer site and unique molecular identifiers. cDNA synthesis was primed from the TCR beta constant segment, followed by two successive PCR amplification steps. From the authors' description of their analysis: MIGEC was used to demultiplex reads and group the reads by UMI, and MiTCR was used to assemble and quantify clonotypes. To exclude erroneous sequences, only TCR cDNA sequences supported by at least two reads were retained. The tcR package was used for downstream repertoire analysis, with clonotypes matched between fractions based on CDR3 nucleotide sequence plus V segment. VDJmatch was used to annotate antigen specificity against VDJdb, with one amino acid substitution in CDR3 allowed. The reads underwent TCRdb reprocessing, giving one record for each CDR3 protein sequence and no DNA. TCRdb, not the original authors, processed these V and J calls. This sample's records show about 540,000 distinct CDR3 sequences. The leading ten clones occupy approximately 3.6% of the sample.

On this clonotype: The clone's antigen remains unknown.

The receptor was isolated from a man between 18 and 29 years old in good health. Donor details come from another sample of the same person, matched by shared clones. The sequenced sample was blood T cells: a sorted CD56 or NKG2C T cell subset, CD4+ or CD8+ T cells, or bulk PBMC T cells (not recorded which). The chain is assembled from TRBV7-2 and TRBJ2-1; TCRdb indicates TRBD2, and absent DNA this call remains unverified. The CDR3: CASSNRGTSGGEQFF.